These 32 T cell receptor beta chains share one sample of origin, sequenced in a study of blood T cell repertoires in COVID-19. Clones were sequenced by immunoSEQ multiplex PCR, and TCRdb holds only the in-frame ones, with some missing. The data hold some 450,000 clones, with approximately 90% observed a single time. Sequencing was performed on peripheral blood. The origin of the receptors is a woman aged 45-65 years with COVID-19, enrolled during active disease.

CDR3 sequence reads: CASTLGGAYNEQFF. In DNA form, the CDR3 reads TGTGCCAGCACCCTAGGGGGGGCCTACAATGAGCAGTTCTTC. This chain joins TRBV3-1 (or the pseudogene TRBV3-2) and TRBJ2-1, with a tentative D call TRBD2 (7 bases). CDR3 length: 14 amino acids. Deletions cut 7 bases from V and 2 bases from J, with 12 bases between. Germline assignment: CDR1 LGHDT and CDR2 YNNKEL (reference sequence).

This chain uses TRBV7-2 with TRBJ2-3, with TRBD1 as a possible D gene (5 bases). This CDR3 contains 17 residues. V was shortened by 2 bases and J by 0 bases, with 15 bases between the two germline ends. Germline-derived CDR1 and CDR2 are SGHTA and FQGNSA. CDR3 region: CASSLSAATVSTDTQYF. As DNA, the CDR3 is TGTGCCAGCAGCTTATCTGCTGCGACAGTTAGCACAGATACGCAGTATTTT.

The CDR3, as DNA: TGTGCCAGCAGCGGGACTAGCGGGGGGTTCACAGATACGCAGTATTTT. Protein product: CASSGTSGGFTDTQYF. The chain carries TRBV9 and TRBJ2-3, with TRBD2 matching 14 bases. The junction had 2 bases not matched to a gene; V was cut back by 3 bases and J by 2 bases. Germline-derived CDR1 and CDR2 are SGDLS and YYNGEE. The CDR3 has 16 residues.

The rearrangement uses TRBV12-5 and TRBJ2-1, with unresolved D. The germline V and J ends were trimmed by 1 base and 4 bases, with 11 bases remaining between them. The germline V gene has CDR1 LGHNT and CDR2 FRNRAP. The CDR3 consists of 15 residues. CDR3 coding DNA: TGTGCTAGTGGTTTGGCTTACTCCCTTTACAATGAGCAGTTCTTC. This codes for CASGLAYSLYNEQFF.

The table lists this clone with a count of one. The rearrangement links TRBV19 to TRBJ1-4, with TRBD1 as a possible D gene (5 bases). V lost 5 bases, J lost 0 bases, and 16 bases lay in between. This CDR3 has 17 residues. Per the germline V gene, CDR1 is LNHDA and CDR2 is SQIVND (reference sequence). CDR3 coding DNA: TGTGCCAGTAGTCCTCACCTTAGACAGTCAACTAATGAAAAACTGTTTTTT. Translation: CASSPHLRQSTNEKLFF.

In regard to this clone: Other nucleotide sequences in the sample specify the same CDR3. The chain employs TRBV5-1 and TRBJ1-1, with D perhaps TRBD1 (5 bases). V shed 3 bases and J shed 4 bases, with 10 bases lying between them. Germline loops: CDR1 SGHRS, CDR2 YFSETQ. The CDR3 sequence is 13 residues long. The CDR3 DNA reads TGCGCCAGCAGCTCCCAGGGAAGCACTGAAGCTTTCTTT. It specifies CASSSQGSTEAFF. The variable domain in full, completed from reference TRBV5-1 and TRBJ1-1, reads KAGVTQTPRYLIKTRGQQVTLSCSPISGHRSVSWYQQTPGQGLQFLFEYFSETQRNKGNFPGRFSGRQFSNSRSEMNVSTLELGDSALYLCASSSQGSTEAFFGQGTRLTVV.

This chain connects TRBV20-1 to TRBJ2-1, with D tentatively TRBD2 (7 bases). V was clipped by 3 bases and J by 0 bases, with 15 bases between them. Germline values: CDR1 DFQATT, CDR2 SNEGSKA (reference sequence). CDR3 length: 16 residues. The CDR3, as DNA: TGCAGTGCTAGTTGGGGGGGGCCCAGCTCCTACAATGAGCAGTTCTTC. Its translation: CSASWGGPSSYNEQFF.

V and J are TRBV5-4 and TRBJ2-3, with 7 bases matching TRBD2. J lost 2 bases, V lost 1 base, and 4 bases had no gene match. Germline CDR1 and CDR2: SGHNT and YYREEE (reference sequence). The CDR3 spans 15 residues. CDR3 amino acids: CASSLLAGDTDTQYF. The DNA for the CDR3 is TGTGCCAGCAGCTTGTTGGCGGGGGACACAGATACGCAGTATTTT.

This chain links TRBV4-1 with TRBJ2-1, with D possibly matching TRBD2 (5 bases). Germline V gene data show CDR1 as MGHRA and CDR2 as YSYEKL. V lost 0 bases to trimming and J lost 3 bases, with 12 bases between them. CDR3 length equals 16 residues. The CDR3 is CASSQDSGSVYNEQFF. The CDR3 DNA reads TGCGCCAGCAGCCAAGATAGTGGTAGCGTCTACAATGAGCAGTTCTTC.

J is TRBJ2-1 and V is TRBV9; TRBD2 matches 10 bases. Germline assignment: CDR1 SGDLS and CDR2 YYNGEE. The CDR3 contains 15 residues. V trimming: 2 bases; J trimming: 10 bases; junction bases outside the gene matches: 9. Written as DNA, the CDR3 is TGTGCCAGCAGCGTCGCTAGCGGGGGCCTCGTGGAGCAGTTCTTC. Residues: CASSVASGGLVEQFF.

The J gene is TRBJ1-1, the V gene TRBV2, with a possible D match to TRBD1 (5 bases). The CDR3 totals 14 residues. Trimming left V 7 bases short and J 4 bases short, with 16 bases between. CDR1 SNHLY and CDR2 FYNNEI come from the germline V gene. CDR3 amino acids: CASTLERGFTEAFF. For the CDR3, the DNA is TGTGCCAGCACTCTAGAGCGGGGGTTCACTGAAGCTTTCTTT. Combining the CDR3 with reference TRBV2 and TRBJ1-1 gives the whole variable domain EPEVTQTPSHQVTQMGQEVILRCVPISNHLYFYWYRQILGQKVEFLVSFYNNEISEKSEIFDDQFSVERPDGSNFTLKIRSTKLEDSAMYFCASTLERGFTEAFFGQGTRLTVV.

The chain has TRBV19 and TRBJ2-7, with 10 positions matching TRBD1. V was clipped by 6 bases and J by 2 bases; unmatched bases: 4. Looked up from germline, CDR1 is LNHDA and CDR2 is SQIVND (reference sequence). There are 14 residues in the CDR3. The CDR3 region has the DNA TGTGCCAGTAGCCAGGACAGGGGGACCTACGAGCAGTACTTC. It is translated as CASSQDRGTYEQYF.

The count of this clone is one. This chain connects TRBV7-9 to TRBJ1-3; TRBD1 aligns across 8 bases. The CDR3 has 13 amino acids. Unmatched junction bases numbered 6, after V lost 5 bases and J lost 9 bases. The germline CDR1 and CDR2 sequences are SEHNR and FQNEAQ (reference sequence). CDR3 nucleotide sequence: TGTGCCAGCAGCCACGGACAGGGTGGCACCATATATTTT. Its protein is CASSHGQGGTIYF.

The V and J genes are TRBV5-1 and TRBJ1-4; D not resolved. Trimming removed 2 bases from V and 0 bases from J, with 5 bases in between. Germline-derived CDR1 and CDR2 are SGHRS and YFSETQ. The CDR3 sequence is 14 residues long. The CDR3 DNA reads TGCGCCAGCAGCTTCACTGCAACTAATGAAAAACTGTTTTTT. Protein: CASSFTATNEKLFF.

The DNA for the CDR3 is TGTGCCAGCAGCTTACTACACAGGGTCCTGAACACTGAAGCTTTCTTT. It yields the protein CASSLLHRVLNTEAFF. The chain couples TRBV5-5 to TRBJ1-1; a weak D match, TRBD1 (6 bases). V was shortened by 2 bases and J by 0 bases, with 14 bases between the two germline ends. Germline V gene lookup returns CDR1 SGHKS and CDR2 YYEKEE (reference sequence). The length of the CDR3 is 16 residues.

The rearrangement links TRBV7-9 to TRBJ1-1; perhaps TRBD1 as D (5 bases). The germline V gene has CDR1 SEHNR and CDR2 FQNEAQ (reference sequence). V was trimmed by 2 bases and J by 0 bases, leaving 13 bases between them. There are 16 residues in the CDR3. The CDR3 region is CASSLPGTGMNTEAFF. CDR3 DNA sequence: TGTGCCAGCAGCTTACCCGGAACAGGTATGAACACTGAAGCTTTCTTT. The entire variable domain, with the rest obtained from reference TRBV7-9 and TRBJ1-1, is as follows: DTGVSQNPRHKITKRGQNVTFRCDPISEHNRLYWYRQTLGQGPEFLTYFQNEAQLEKSRLLSDRFSAERPKGSFSTLEIQRTEQGDSAMYLCASSLPGTGMNTEAFFGQGTRLTVV.

V is TRBV27 and J is TRBJ2-1; 13 nucleotides match TRBD2. CDR1 and CDR2 (germline): MNHEY, SMNVEV (reference sequence). The CDR3 covers 18 residues. V lost 2 bases and J lost 9; bases outside the gene matches: 13. CDR3: CASSLGQLAGGRRAEQFF. In DNA, the CDR3 is TGTGCCAGCAGTTTAGGGCAACTAGCGGGGGGGCGTAGGGCTGAGCAGTTCTTC.

The J gene is TRBJ1-5, the V gene TRBV11-2; 10 nucleotides agree with TRBD1. With V trimmed by 8 bases and J by 4 bases, 5 bases remained unmatched. Germline V gene lookup returns CDR1 SGHAT and CDR2 FQNNGV. This CDR3 region has 14 residues. This CDR3 is CASRGQGKNQPQHF. Written as DNA, the CDR3 is TGTGCCAGCCGGGGACAGGGGAAGAATCAGCCCCAGCATTTT.

V and J are TRBV7-9 and TRBJ1-3; 7 nucleotides line up with TRBD1. V lost 2 bases to trimming and J lost 4 bases; unmatched junction nucleotides: 5. Germline V gives CDR1 SEHNR, CDR2 FQNEAQ (reference sequence). CDR3 size: 15 residues. The CDR3 sequence: CASSLTGTVGNTIYF. CDR3 DNA sequence: TGTGCCAGCAGCTTAACCGGGACAGTAGGAAACACCATATATTTT.

The chain joins TRBV11-2 to TRBJ1-2, with unresolved D. Deletions cut 3 bases from V and 0 bases from J, with 8 bases between. The CDR3 runs 14 residues. The germline CDR1 and CDR2 sequences are SGHAT and FQNNGV. CDR3 residues: CASSFSVPNYGYTF. The CDR3 DNA sequence: TGTGCCAGCAGCTTCTCGGTGCCTAACTATGGCTACACCTTC.

V usage is TRBV6-2 or TRBV6-3 and J usage is TRBJ1-1; D remains unclear. CDR1 is MNHEY and CDR2 is SVGEGT in the germline V gene. V shed 5 bases and J shed 1 base, with 14 bases lying between them. The CDR3 loop spans 15 amino acids. The CDR3 reads CASSPGRTSNTEAFF. CDR3 DNA: TGTGCCAGCAGTCCCGGACGGACTTCGAACACTGAAGCTTTCTTT.

The chain combines TRBV14 with TRBJ2-5; 10 bases are shared with TRBD1. The V and J ends lost 4 bases and 4 bases, in that order; junction bases with no gene match: 6. Germline V gives CDR1 SGHDN, CDR2 FVKESK. This CDR3 has 15 residues. This CDR3 is CASSPPRTGGETQYF. The DNA of the CDR3 is TGTGCCAGCAGCCCTCCGCGGACAGGGGGAGAGACCCAGTACTTC. Full variable domain (outside the CDR3, taken from reference TRBV14 and TRBJ2-5): EAGVTQFPSHSVIEKGQTVTLRCDPISGHDNLYWYRRVMGKEIKFLLHFVKESKQDESGMPNNRFLAERTGGTYSTLKVQPAELEDSGVYFCASSPPRTGGETQYFGPGTRLLVL.

The chain couples TRBV5-4 to TRBJ1-1; D possibly corresponds to TRBD1 (6 bases). The ends were cut back, 4 bases at V and 2 bases at J, with 15 bases in the middle. Germline V gene data show CDR1 as SGHNT and CDR2 as YYREEE (reference sequence). This CDR3 has 15 residues. The CDR3: CASSATRQENTEAFF. Written as DNA, the CDR3 is TGTGCCAGCAGCGCAACTCGACAGGAAAACACTGAAGCTTTCTTT. The whole variable domain, remainder taken from reference TRBV5-4 and TRBJ1-1, is ETGVTQSPTHLIKTRGQQVTLRCSSQSGHNTVSWYQQALGQGPQFIFQYYREEENGRGNFPPRFSGLQFPNYSSELNVNALELDDSALYLCASSATRQENTEAFFGQGTRLTVV.

The rearrangement uses TRBV5-1 and TRBJ2-6; TRBD1 is a possible D gene (5 bases). Trimming took 1 base from V and 4 from J, leaving 9 bases between them. Germline loops: CDR1 SGHRS, CDR2 YFSETQ. CDR3 size: 15 residues. In nucleotides, the CDR3 is TGCGCCAGCAGCTTGTCAGGGAACGGGGCCAACGTCCTGACTTTC. Translating it yields CASSLSGNGANVLTF. The entire variable domain, with the rest obtained from reference TRBV5-1 and TRBJ2-6, is as follows: KAGVTQTPRYLIKTRGQQVTLSCSPISGHRSVSWYQQTPGQGLQFLFEYFSETQRNKGNFPGRFSGRQFSNSRSEMNVSTLELGDSALYLCASSLSGNGANVLTFGAGSRLTVL.

V usage is TRBV5-4 and J usage is TRBJ2-3, with unresolved D. The germline V gene encodes CDR1 SGHNT and CDR2 YYREEE (reference sequence). This CDR3 has 12 residues. Trimming removed 3 bases at V and 2 bases at J, with 4 bases between. In nucleotides, the CDR3 is TGTGCCAGCAGCTCCAACACAGATACGCAGTATTTT. This codes for CASSSNTDTQYF. Supplemented by reference TRBV5-4 and TRBJ2-3, the full variable domain reads ETGVTQSPTHLIKTRGQQVTLRCSSQSGHNTVSWYQQALGQGPQFIFQYYREEENGRGNFPPRFSGLQFPNYSSELNVNALELDDSALYLCASSSNTDTQYFGPGTRLTVL.

This chain connects TRBV10-3 to TRBJ2-3; 9 bases are a match to TRBD1. CDR1 and CDR2 from the germline V gene are ENHRY and SYGVKD. This CDR3 is 14 amino acids long. The V gene end was trimmed by 8 bases and the J gene end by 0 bases; junction bases not matched to a gene: 3. The CDR3, as DNA: TGTGCCATCGCACAGGGGGCGAGCACAGATACGCAGTATTTT. Residues: CAIAQGASTDTQYF.

V usage is TRBV24-1 and J usage is TRBJ1-5; 11 bases agree with TRBD1. The length of the CDR3 is 15 residues. Germline CDR1 reads KGHDR; CDR2 reads SFDVKD. V lost 4 bases, J lost 8 bases, and 6 bases stayed unmatched. The CDR3 bases are TGTGCCACCAGTGACCGGACAGGGGGCCAAAAGCCCCAGCATTTT. It is translated as CATSDRTGGQKPQHF.

The rearrangement uses TRBV12-3 or TRBV12-4 and TRBJ2-4; D is unclear. The CDR3 length is 12 residues. V was trimmed by 6 bases and J by 8 bases, leaving 11 bases between them. For the CDR3, the DNA is TGTGCCAGCAGATTGGGTCGGGACATTCAGTACTTC. Residues: CASRLGRDIQYF.

The rearrangement joins TRBV12-3 or TRBV12-4 to TRBJ1-1, with D possibly being TRBD1 (5 bases). V was trimmed by 5 bases and J by 6 bases, leaving 13 bases between them. The CDR3 sequence is 13 residues long. This CDR3 is CASSHLDRPEAFF. The CDR3 region has the DNA TGTGCCAGCAGTCACCTAGACAGACCTGAAGCTTTCTTT.

The V call is TRBV15, the J call TRBJ1-3, with 12 bases aligning to TRBD1. The CDR3 length is 17 residues. Trimming removed 3 bases from V and 4 bases from J; junction bases left unmatched: 7. The germline gives CDR1 LNHNV, CDR2 YYDKDF (reference sequence). In nucleotides, the CDR3 is TGTGCCACCAGCAGTCCCGGGACAGGGGGCTCGGGAAACACCATATATTTT. Its translation is CATSSPGTGGSGNTIYF.

The chain couples TRBV18 to TRBJ1-5, with D unresolved. Germline CDR1 KGHSH, CDR2 LQKENI. The CDR3 has 15 residues. Trimming removed 6 bases from V and 0 bases from J, with 12 bases in between. The CDR3 DNA is TGTGCCAGCTCTCGACGGAGGTATAGCAATCAGCCCCAGCATTTT. Translated, it gives CASSRRRYSNQPQHF. The variable domain in full, completed from reference TRBV18 and TRBJ1-5, reads NAGVMQNPRHLVRRRGQEARLRCSPMKGHSHVYWYRQLPEEGLKFMVYLQKENIIDESGMPKERFSAEFPKEGPSILRIQQVVRGDSAAYFCASSRRRYSNQPQHFGDGTRLSIL.

The chain uses TRBV25-1 and TRBJ1-5; possible D gene TRBD1, 6 bases. The CDR3 consists of 16 residues. V gave up 6 bases and J gave up 6 bases, with 21 bases separating them. CDR1 and CDR2 from the germline V gene are MGHDK and SYGVNS. CDR3 residues: CASSDFRGEMGQPQHF. The DNA of the CDR3 is TGTGCCAGCAGCGACTTCAGGGGTGAAATGGGTCAGCCCCAGCATTTT.